Presented here are 15 T cell receptor beta chains from one specimen sequenced in a study of identical twins. TCRdb recomputed calls from the 5' RACE reads with MiXCR, one row per CDR3 protein. The sample consists of hundreds of thousands of distinct CDR3 sequences, roughly 6% of them appearing once. What was sequenced was naive T cells sorted from blood. The receptors here all came from a man younger than 35 in good health.

This clonotype showed up many times. This rearrangement joins TRBV5-6 to TRBJ2-1; perhaps TRBD1 as D (6 bases). Germline V gene sequence: CDR1 SGHDT, CDR2 YYEEEE. The CDR3 extends over 13 amino acids. The germline V and J ends were trimmed by 0 bases and 8 bases, with 9 bases remaining between them. This CDR3 is CASSLDRADEQFF. The CDR3 DNA sequence: TGTGCCAGCAGCTTGGACAGGGCTGATGAGCAGTTCTTC. Variable domain in full (rest from reference TRBV5-6 and TRBJ2-1): DAGVTQSPTHLIKTRGQQVTLRCSPKSGHDTVSWYQQALGQGPQFIFQYYEEEERQRGNFPDRFSGHQFPNYSSELNVNALLLGDSALYLCASSLDRADEQFFGPGTRLTVL.

This clonotype appeared a few times. V and J are TRBV7-6 and TRBJ2-3, with 10 bases identical to TRBD2. The CDR3 consists of 15 residues. CDR1 and CDR2 from the germline V gene are SGHVS and FNYEAQ. The trim removed 3 bases at V and 3 bases at J, leaving 3 bases unmatched. CDR3 residues: CASSFGTSVTDTQYF. The CDR3, as DNA: TGTGCCAGCAGCTTCGGGACTAGCGTTACAGATACGCAGTATTTT.

This clonotype was recorded many times. This chain joins TRBV7-3 and TRBJ2-2, with D perhaps TRBD1 (6 bases). V lost 0 bases to trimming and J lost 3 bases, with 8 bases between them. This CDR3 is 15 amino acids long. The V gene's germline CDR1 is SGHTA and CDR2 FQGTGA. The CDR3 region has the DNA TGTGCCAGCAGCTTAACACAGGGCGACACCGGGGAGCTGTTTTTT. Residues: CASSLTQGDTGELFF.

This clonotype was counted ten times or more. The genes are TRBV12-3 or TRBV12-4 and TRBJ2-1; D not certain. Trimming cost V 3 bases and J 5 bases, with 11 bases left between them. The CDR3 extends over 14 amino acids. CDR3 DNA sequence: TGTGCCAGCAGTTTTTGGGGATCAAACAATGAGCAGTTCTTC. Protein sequence: CASSFWGSNNEQFF.

This clonotype was counted many times. The V and J genes are TRBV2 and TRBJ1-5; no definite D call. CDR3 length: 14 residues. The germline V and J ends were trimmed by 4 bases and 11 bases, with 18 bases remaining between them. Germline CDR1 reads SNHLY; CDR2 reads FYNNEI. The CDR3 here is CASSAQESRAAQHF. The CDR3 nucleotides read TGTGCCAGCAGTGCTCAGGAATCGCGGGCAGCCCAGCATTTT.

The J gene is TRBJ2-1, the V gene TRBV7-7; D remains ambiguous. This CDR3 has 15 amino acids. CDR1 and CDR2 (germline): SSHAT, FNYEAQ (reference sequence). V lost 2 bases and J lost 3, with 11 bases in between. The CDR3 DNA follows: TGTGCCAGCAGCTTAAGTTGGACCTTCTACAATGAGCAGTTCTTC. Translating gives CASSLSWTFYNEQFF. Combining the CDR3 with reference TRBV7-7 and TRBJ2-1 gives the whole variable domain GAGVSQSPRYKVTKRGQDVTLRCDPISSHATLYWYQQALGQGPEFLTYFNYEAQPDKSGLPSDRFSAERPEGSISTLTIQRTEQRDSAMYRCASSLSWTFYNEQFFGPGTRLTVL.

This clonotype was counted ten times or more. The chain is built from TRBV7-6 and TRBJ2-3; D is perhaps TRBD1 (5 bases). The CDR3 extends over 16 amino acids. Trimming removed 5 bases from V and 5 bases from J, with 20 bases in between. The germline V gene encodes CDR1 SGHVS and CDR2 FNYEAQ. The CDR3, as DNA: TGTGCCAGCAGCCCAGACAGTGATCCCCGGTTAGATACGCAGTATTTT. Protein sequence: CASSPDSDPRLDTQYF. Based on the CDR3 plus reference TRBV7-6 and TRBJ2-3, the full variable domain is GAGVSQSPRYKVTKRGQDVALRCDPISGHVSLYWYRQALGQGPEFLTYFNYEAQQDKSGLPNDRFSAERPEGSISTLTIQRTEQRDSAMYRCASSPDSDPRLDTQYFGPGTRLTVL.

This clonotype was seen many times. This chain connects TRBV20-1 to TRBJ2-5; D gene unclear. The V gene lost 3 bases and the J gene lost 4 bases, with 18 bases spanning the gap. Germline CDR1 DFQATT, CDR2 SNEGSKA (reference sequence). The CDR3 length is 15 residues. DNA for the CDR3: TGCAGTGCTAGCGATCCGACGGAGTGGGGAGAGACCCAGTACTTC. This translates into CSASDPTEWGETQYF.

The rearrangement links TRBV7-8 to TRBJ1-2; the D gene is possibly TRBD1 (6 bases). V was trimmed by 6 bases and J by 4 bases, leaving 24 bases between them. The germline gives CDR1 SGHVS, CDR2 FQNEAQ. The CDR3 consists of 17 residues. The CDR3 nucleotides read TGTGCCAGCAGTGGGGGGCCCGAGGGGCGCATTTTCTATGGCTACACCTTC. It is translated as CASSGGPEGRIFYGYTF.

In its sample, this clonotype was seen many times. The V call is TRBV7-2, the J call TRBJ2-1, with D maybe TRBD2 (5 bases). The CDR3 covers 15 residues. Germline V lookup: CDR1 SGHTA, CDR2 FQGNSA. Trimming stripped 0 bases from V and 4 bases from J, with 10 bases between. DNA of the CDR3: TGTGCCAGCAGCTTAGCTGGCGGGCATTACAATGAGCAGTTCTTC. Protein sequence: CASSLAGGHYNEQFF.

V usage is TRBV11-1 and J usage is TRBJ2-2; D perhaps matches TRBD2 (6 bases). V was shortened by 5 bases and J by 1 base, with 17 bases between the two germline ends. CDR1 is SGHAT, CDR2 FQDESV, per germline (reference sequence). CDR3 length: 17 residues. The CDR3 nucleotides read TGTGCCAGCAGCCCGAACCGGACTACCCTGAACACCGGGGAGCTGTTTTTT. Translated: CASSPNRTTLNTGELFF.

This clonotype was detected ten times or more. The chain joins TRBV9 to TRBJ2-1; 15 nucleotides match TRBD2. In germline, CDR1 is SGDLS, CDR2 YYNGEE. The CDR3 is made up of 17 amino acids. Trimming took 3 bases from V and 4 from J; bases not matched to a gene: 5. For the CDR3, the DNA is TGTGCCAGCAGCGCAACCGGGACTAGCGGGAGGTACAATGAGCAGTTCTTC. Protein sequence: CASSATGTSGRYNEQFF. The whole variable domain, filled in from reference TRBV9 and TRBJ2-1, reads DSGVTQTPKHLITATGQRVTLRCSPRSGDLSVYWYQQSLDQGLQFLIQYYNGEERAKGNILERFSAQQFPDLHSELNLSSLELGDSALYFCASSATGTSGRYNEQFFGPGTRLTVL.

In its sample, this clonotype was seen many times. The rearrangement joins TRBV12-3 or TRBV12-4 to TRBJ1-2; D gene uncertain. This CDR3 is built from 13 residues. Trimming shortened V by 3 bases and J by 5 bases, and 10 bases separated the two germline ends. For the CDR3, the DNA is TGTGCCAGCAGTTTTGGTCCGATGTATGGCTACACCTTC. This translates into CASSFGPMYGYTF.

The CDR3 sequence: CASSVPAGNTIYF. For the CDR3, the DNA is TGTGCCAGCAGTGTGCCGGCCGGAAACACCATATATTTT. The V gene is TRBV6-1, the J gene TRBJ1-3; D remains unclear. The CDR3 runs to 13 residues. Trimming took 4 bases from V and 4 from J, leaving 8 bases between them. Germline V gene lookup returns CDR1 MNHNS and CDR2 SASEGT.

Ten or more counts support this clonotype. V and J are TRBV11-1 and TRBJ2-2; 8 bases line up with TRBD1. The CDR3 covers 16 residues. Germline trimming cut 5 bases from V and 5 bases from J; bases unmatched to any gene: 10. The germline V gene encodes CDR1 SGHAT and CDR2 FQDESV (reference sequence). This chain's CDR3 is CASSGPRTGRTGELFF. The CDR3, as DNA: TGTGCCAGCAGCGGCCCTCGGACAGGGAGAACCGGGGAGCTGTTTTTT.